This TCR beta chain was retrieved from a study of human T cells and chemical hapten exposure. The study's findings and limits: Large CDR3 similarity clusters arose significantly more often from expanded TCRs than from controls.

The trim removed 5 bases at V and 8 bases at J, leaving 8 bases unmatched. CDR3 length: 13 amino acids. Germline CDR1 is MDHEN and CDR2 is SYDVKM. This clonotype has ten or more counts. Its antigen is unidentified. Specified time point: pre-sensitization, week 0. This sample's treatment: therapeutic diphenylcyclopropenone sensitization with weekly scalp DPC. Each CDR3 protein is one row after TCRdb ran MiXCR on the RACE reads. The sample carries approximately 180,000 distinct CDR3 sequences, 25% to 30% recorded once. The sample consisted of whole blood, taken in connection with sensitization to the hapten diphenylcyclopropenone (DPC). The sequence was collected from a woman in her twenties or thirties with alopecia areata. Some clones in this sample may be carry-over from other donors' samples. This chain joins TRBV28 and TRBJ1-2, with 7 nucleotides matching TRBD1. The CDR3 DNA is TGTGCCAGCAGTCCGACAGGGATGTACGGCTACACCTTC. The encoded protein is CASSPTGMYGYTF.